This TCR beta chain was sequenced during a study of neurological immune-mediated disorders. The study used blood bank volunteers in Maryland, USA, as healthy controls. Where libraries were unsorted, they were derived from 2 million PBMCs stored at -80 degrees C. Concerning this clonotype itself: A much larger clone sits a single nucleotide away, making a read error possible.

CDR3 size: 14 residues. The germline V and J ends were trimmed by 3 bases and 4 bases, with 13 bases remaining between them. CDR1 and CDR2 from the germline V gene are SNHLY and FYNNEI. Over 190 million TCR-beta sequences, together covering 15-18 subjects, were produced by every individual sequencing run that was carried out. Using its own MiXCR run on the 5' RACE reads, TCRdb lists one record per CDR3 protein. The table includes roughly 50,000 distinct CDR3 sequences, around 16% detected once. The sequenced sample consisted of PBMCs. The rearrangement links TRBV2 to TRBJ2-7, with TRBD2 as a possible D gene (6 bases). The clonotype was recovered from a man aged 55-75 years in good health. The CDR3 DNA reads as TGTGCCAGCAGTGATAAGGTAGCGGTGTACGAGCAGTACTTC. It codes for CASSDKVAVYEQYF.